The table lists the clone carrying this TCR beta chain with a few counts. As yet, its antigen is unknown. TCR alpha and TCR beta cDNA libraries carrying sample barcodes and UMIs were produced by 5'RACE using constant-segment primers. MiXCR, run by TCRdb on the 5' RACE reads, gives a single entry per CDR3 protein. This repertoire shows hundreds of thousands of distinct CDR3 sequences, about 20% found once; its top ten account for about 12%. V lost 2 bases to trimming and J lost 2 bases; unmatched junction nucleotides: 6. The CDR3 sequence is 16 residues long. From germline, CDR1 is MNHEY and CDR2 SVGAGI. The sample originates from a study of T-cell memory formation after mild COVID-19. Whole-study results and caveats: Contracting CD4+ clones lay largely in CM and EM, with CD8+ ones residing in EMRA. A second wave expanding day 15 to 37 was CD4+-biased; contracting clones were balanced.

The chain is built from TRBV6-5 and TRBJ2-3, with 8 bases matching TRBD2. The sequencing input was PBMCs or a T cell subset sorted from them (not recorded which). This clonotype was sampled from an adult woman who had mild COVID-19 (a few samples of this study predate the infection). Cell type and time point are not known. The CDR3 nucleotides are TGTGCCAGCAGTTACGGGGCGGGAGGTCTCACAGATACGCAGTATTTT. Protein product: CASSYGAGGLTDTQYF.